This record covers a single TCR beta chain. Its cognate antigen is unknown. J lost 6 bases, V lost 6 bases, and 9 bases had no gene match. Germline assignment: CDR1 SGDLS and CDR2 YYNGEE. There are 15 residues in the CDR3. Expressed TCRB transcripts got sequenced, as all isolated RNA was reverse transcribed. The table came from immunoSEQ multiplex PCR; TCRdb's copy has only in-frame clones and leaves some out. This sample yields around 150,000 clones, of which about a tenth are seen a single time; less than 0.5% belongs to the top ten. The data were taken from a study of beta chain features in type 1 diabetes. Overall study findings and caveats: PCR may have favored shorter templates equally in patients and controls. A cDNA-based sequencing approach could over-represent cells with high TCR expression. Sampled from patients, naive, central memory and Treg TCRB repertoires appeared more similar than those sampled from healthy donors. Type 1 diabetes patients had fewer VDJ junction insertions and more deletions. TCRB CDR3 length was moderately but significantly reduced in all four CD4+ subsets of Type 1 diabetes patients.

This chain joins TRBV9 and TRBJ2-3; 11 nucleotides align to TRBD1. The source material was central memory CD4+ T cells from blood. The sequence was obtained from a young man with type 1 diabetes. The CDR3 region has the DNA TGTGCCAGCACCTTAAGGGGACAGGGGGTCGATACGCAGTATTTT. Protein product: CASTLRGQGVDTQYF. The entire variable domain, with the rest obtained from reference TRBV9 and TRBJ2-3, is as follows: DSGVTQTPKHLITATGQRVTLRCSPRSGDLSVYWYQQSLDQGLQFLIQYYNGEERAKGNILERFSAQQFPDLHSELNLSSLELGDSALYFCASTLRGQGVDTQYFGPGTRLTVL.